The rows below give T cell receptor beta chains drawn from one sample of a study of cytomegalovirus exposure and HLA in healthy donors. Data came from immunoSEQ multiplex PCR; TCRdb stores just in-frame clones and leaves some out. The table records approximately 180,000 clones, approximately 80% of them present only once. Sequencing was carried out using PBMCs. The receptors originated from a woman aged 30 to 39 in good health and CMV-seronegative. CDR3s include the opening cysteine and the closing phenylalanine or tryptophan. D genes are given only for firm matches. Rows give clone size only sometimes, using once, few, many, or a class for an expanded clone.

>TRBD2|NA|TRBV4-3|TRBJ2-7
TGCGCCAGCAGCCAAGATCGACTAGCGGGGAAAATCTACGAGCAGTACTTC
CASSQDRLAGKIYEQYF
>NA|NA|TRBV28|TRBJ1-2
TGTGCCAGCATTTCGAATCGGGGCTACACCTTC
CASISNRGYTF
>NA|few|TRBV7-2|TRBJ2-5
TGTGCCAGCAGCCCAGGCCAAGAGACCCAGTACTTC
CASSPGQETQYF
>NA|NA|TRBV29-1|TRBJ2-3
TGCAGCTATATCGGGAGGACAGATAGCACAGATACGCAGTATTTT
CSYIGRTDSTDTQYF
>NA|NA|TRBV15|TRBJ1-2
TGTGCCACCAGCAGAGATCGCACAGGGCGGTATGGCTACACCTTC
CATSRDRTGRYGYTF
>NA|few|TRBV9|TRBJ2-4
TGTGCCAGCAGCGAGGGAGACGGCGGCATTCAGTACTTC
CASSEGDGGIQYF
>TRBD1|few|TRBV5-1|TRBJ1-6
TGCGCCAGCAGCTTGGCCGGACAGGGGGGCTCACCCCTCCACTTT
CASSLAGQGGSPLHF
>TRBD2|NA|TRBV5-1|TRBJ2-2
TGCGCCAGCAGCTGGGGACTAGCGGGTTACACCGGGGAGCTGTTTTTT
CASSWGLAGYTGELFF
>TRBD2|NA|TRBV5-4|TRBJ2-1
TGTGCCAGCAGCTTTGCGGGGGGCTCTCATGCGCAGTTCTTC
CASSFAGGSHAQFF
>TRBD1|NA|TRBV28|TRBJ2-6
TGTGCCAGCAGTTTGTTTGGCCAGGGGGCACTTGGGGCCAACGTCCTGACTTTC
CASSLFGQGALGANVLTF
>NA|NA|TRBV18|TRBJ2-1
TGTGCCAGCTCACCACTTGCGACAGATTCAAATGAGCAGTTCTTC
CASSPLATDSNEQFF
>TRBD1|NA|TRBV4-3|TRBJ2-1
TGCGCCAGCAGCCCTGGGACAGGCCATGGCGGCGAGCAGTTCTTC
CASSPGTGHGGEQFF
>NA|NA|TRBV5-6|TRBJ2-1
TGTGCCAGCAGTTTCCAGTTTCCCTCCTACAATGAGCAGTTCTTC
CASSFQFPSYNEQFF
>NA|NA|TRBV5-5|TRBJ2-2
TGTGCCAGCAGCGCAGGGGAGTATAGTATGGCCGGGGAGCTGTTTTTT
CASSAGEYSMAGELFF
>NA|NA|TRBV4-2|TRBJ1-5
TGTGCCAGCAGCCAAGATCTTCGGCAGCCCCAGCATTTT
CASSQDLRQPQHF
>TRBD2|NA|TRBV5-8|TRBJ2-1
TGTGCCGGTAGCGGGAGCGGCTACAATGAGCAGTTCTTC
CAGSGSGYNEQFF
>TRBD2|NA|TRBV7-2|TRBJ2-7
TGTGCCAGCAGCTTAGCGGCGGGGGAACTCTACGAGCAGTACTTC
CASSLAAGELYEQYF
>NA|NA|TRBV7-2|TRBJ2-3
TGTGCCAGCAGCTTTTACCCGGGACTTCTATCAGATACGCAGTATTTT
CASSFYPGLLSDTQYF